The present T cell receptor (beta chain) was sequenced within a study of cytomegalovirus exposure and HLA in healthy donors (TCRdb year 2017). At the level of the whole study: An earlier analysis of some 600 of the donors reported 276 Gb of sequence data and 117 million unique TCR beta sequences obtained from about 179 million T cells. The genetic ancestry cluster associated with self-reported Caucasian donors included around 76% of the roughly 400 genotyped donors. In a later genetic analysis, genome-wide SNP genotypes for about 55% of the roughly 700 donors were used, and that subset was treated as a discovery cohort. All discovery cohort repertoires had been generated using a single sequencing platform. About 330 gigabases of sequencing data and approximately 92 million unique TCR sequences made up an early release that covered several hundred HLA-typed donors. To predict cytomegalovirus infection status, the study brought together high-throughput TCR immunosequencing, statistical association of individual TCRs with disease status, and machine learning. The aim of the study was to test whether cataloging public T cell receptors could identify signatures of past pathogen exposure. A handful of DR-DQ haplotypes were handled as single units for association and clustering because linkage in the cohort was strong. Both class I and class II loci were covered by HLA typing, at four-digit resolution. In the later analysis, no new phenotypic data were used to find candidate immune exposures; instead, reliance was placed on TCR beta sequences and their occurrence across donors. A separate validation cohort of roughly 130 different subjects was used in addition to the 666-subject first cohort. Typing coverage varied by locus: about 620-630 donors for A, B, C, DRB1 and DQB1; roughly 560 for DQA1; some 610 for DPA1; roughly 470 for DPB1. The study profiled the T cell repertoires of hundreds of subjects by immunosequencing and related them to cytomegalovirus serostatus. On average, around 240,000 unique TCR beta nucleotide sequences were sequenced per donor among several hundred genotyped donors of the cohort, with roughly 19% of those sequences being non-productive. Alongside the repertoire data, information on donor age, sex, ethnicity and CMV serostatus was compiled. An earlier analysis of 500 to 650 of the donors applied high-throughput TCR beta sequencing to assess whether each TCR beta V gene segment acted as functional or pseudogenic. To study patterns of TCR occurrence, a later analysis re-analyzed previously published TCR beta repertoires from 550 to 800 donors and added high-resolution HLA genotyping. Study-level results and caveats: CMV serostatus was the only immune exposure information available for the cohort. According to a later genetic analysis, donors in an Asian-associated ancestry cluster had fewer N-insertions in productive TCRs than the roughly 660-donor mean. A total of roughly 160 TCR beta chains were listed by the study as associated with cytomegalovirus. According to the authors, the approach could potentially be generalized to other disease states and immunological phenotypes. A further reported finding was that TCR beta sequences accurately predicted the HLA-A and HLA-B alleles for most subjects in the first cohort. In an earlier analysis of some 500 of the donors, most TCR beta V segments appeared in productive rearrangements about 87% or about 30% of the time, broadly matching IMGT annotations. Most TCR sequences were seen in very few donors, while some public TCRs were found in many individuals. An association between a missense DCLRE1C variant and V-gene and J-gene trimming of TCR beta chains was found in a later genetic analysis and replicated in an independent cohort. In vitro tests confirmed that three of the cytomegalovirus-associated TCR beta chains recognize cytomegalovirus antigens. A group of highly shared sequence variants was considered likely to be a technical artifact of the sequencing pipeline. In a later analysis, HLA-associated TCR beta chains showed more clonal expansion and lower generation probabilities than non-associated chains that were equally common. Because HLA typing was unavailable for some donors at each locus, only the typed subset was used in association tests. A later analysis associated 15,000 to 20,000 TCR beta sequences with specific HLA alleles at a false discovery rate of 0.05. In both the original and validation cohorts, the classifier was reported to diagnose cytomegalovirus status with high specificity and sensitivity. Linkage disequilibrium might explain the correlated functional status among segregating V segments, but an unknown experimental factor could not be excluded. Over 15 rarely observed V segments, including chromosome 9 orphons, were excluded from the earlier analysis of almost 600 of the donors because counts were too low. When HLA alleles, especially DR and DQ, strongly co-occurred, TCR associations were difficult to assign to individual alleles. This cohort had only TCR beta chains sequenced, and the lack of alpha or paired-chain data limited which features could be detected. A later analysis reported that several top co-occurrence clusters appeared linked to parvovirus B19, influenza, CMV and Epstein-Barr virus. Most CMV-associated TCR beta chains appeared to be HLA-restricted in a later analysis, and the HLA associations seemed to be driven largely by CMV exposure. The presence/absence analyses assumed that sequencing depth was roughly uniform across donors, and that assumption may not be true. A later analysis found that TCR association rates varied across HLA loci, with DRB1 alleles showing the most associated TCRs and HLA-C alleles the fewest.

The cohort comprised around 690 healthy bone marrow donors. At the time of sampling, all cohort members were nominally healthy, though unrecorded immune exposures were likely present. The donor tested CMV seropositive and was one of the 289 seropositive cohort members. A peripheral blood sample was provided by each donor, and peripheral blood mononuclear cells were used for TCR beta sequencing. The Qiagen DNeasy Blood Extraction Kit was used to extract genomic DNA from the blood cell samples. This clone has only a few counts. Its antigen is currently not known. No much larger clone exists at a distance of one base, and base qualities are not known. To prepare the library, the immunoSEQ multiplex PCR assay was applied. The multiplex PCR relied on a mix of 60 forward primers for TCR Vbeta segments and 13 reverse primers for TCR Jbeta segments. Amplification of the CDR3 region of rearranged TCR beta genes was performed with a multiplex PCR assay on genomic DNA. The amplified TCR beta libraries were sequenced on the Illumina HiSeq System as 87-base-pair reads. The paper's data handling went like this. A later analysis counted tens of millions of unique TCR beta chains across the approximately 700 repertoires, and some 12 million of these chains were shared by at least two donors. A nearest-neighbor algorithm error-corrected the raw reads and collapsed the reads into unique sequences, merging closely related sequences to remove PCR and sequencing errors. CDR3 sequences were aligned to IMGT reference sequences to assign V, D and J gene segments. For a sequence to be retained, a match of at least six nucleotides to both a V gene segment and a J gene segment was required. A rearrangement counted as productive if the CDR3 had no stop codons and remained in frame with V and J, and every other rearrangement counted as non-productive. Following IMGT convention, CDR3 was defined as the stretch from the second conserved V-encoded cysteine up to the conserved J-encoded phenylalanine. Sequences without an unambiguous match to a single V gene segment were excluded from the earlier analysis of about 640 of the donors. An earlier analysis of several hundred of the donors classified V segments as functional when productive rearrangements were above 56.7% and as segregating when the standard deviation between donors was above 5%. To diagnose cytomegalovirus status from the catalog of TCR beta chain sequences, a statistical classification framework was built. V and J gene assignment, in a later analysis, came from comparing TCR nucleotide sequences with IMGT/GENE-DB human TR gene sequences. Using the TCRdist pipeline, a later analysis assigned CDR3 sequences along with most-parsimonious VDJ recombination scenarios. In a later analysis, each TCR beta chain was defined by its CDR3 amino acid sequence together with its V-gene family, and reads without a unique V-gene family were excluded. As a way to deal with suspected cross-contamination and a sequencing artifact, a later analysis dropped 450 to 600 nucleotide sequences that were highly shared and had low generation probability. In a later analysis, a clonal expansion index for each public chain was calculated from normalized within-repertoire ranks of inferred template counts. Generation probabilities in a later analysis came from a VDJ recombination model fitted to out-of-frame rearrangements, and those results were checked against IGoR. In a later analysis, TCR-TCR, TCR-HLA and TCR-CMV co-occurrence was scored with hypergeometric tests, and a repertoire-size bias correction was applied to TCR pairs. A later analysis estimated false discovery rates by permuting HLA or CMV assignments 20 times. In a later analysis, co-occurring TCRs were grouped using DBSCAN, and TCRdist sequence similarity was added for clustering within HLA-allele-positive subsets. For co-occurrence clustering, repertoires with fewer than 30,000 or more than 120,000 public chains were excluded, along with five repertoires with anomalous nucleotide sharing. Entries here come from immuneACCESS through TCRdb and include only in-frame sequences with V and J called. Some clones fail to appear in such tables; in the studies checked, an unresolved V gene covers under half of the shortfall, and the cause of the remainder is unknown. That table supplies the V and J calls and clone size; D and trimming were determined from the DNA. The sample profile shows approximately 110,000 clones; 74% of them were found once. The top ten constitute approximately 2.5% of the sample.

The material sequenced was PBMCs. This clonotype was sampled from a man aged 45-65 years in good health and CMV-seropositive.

The CDR3 reads CAWSGGGTSAQEQYF. Here is the DNA: TGTGCCTGGAGTGGTGGGGGGACTAGCGCGCAAGAGCAGTACTTC. Recombination linked TRBV30 to TRBJ2-5, with 10 bases matching TRBD2. The germline V gene (reference sequence) specifies GTSNPN as CDR1 and SVGIG as CDR2. Reading from cysteine to phenylalanine, the CDR3 counts 15 amino acids. The DNA shown is the 45-base CDR3, in frame from base 1. From V the trimming removes 1 base and from J it removes 11 bases, while the gene matches leave 13 bases of the junction unaccounted for.